These T cell receptor beta chains were read from a single sample in a study of beta chain features in type 1 diabetes. Assay used: immunoSEQ multiplex PCR; TCRdb lists only in-frame clones, some missing. The table lists a few hundred thousand clones, approximately 13% of them singletons. Sample: naive CD4+ T cells from blood. These receptor sequences come from a man aged 30 to 45 with type 1 diabetes. Each CDR3 is given with its conserved first and last residue. The D gene is left open where the match is weak. Clone size appears in some rows only: once, few, many, or a class for an expanded clone.

J gene | clone size | V gene | D gene | CDR3 protein | CDR3 DNA
TRBJ1-5 | - | TRBV19 | TRBD1 | CASSTTGGAQPQHF | TGTGCCAGTAGTACCACAGGGGGCGCGCAGCCCCAGCATTTT
TRBJ2-7 | few | TRBV5-1 | - | CASSLPAGRQYF | TGCGCCAGCAGCCTACCGGCGGGGAGGCAGTACTTC
TRBJ1-1 | few | TRBV18 | TRBD1 | CASSQGQGETEAFF | TGTGCCAGCTCACAGGGACAGGGAGAAACTGAAGCTTTCTTT
TRBJ1-6 | - | TRBV4-2 | TRBD1 | CASSQSTGGINSPLHF | TGTGCCAGCAGCCAATCAACAGGGGGAATAAATTCACCCCTCCACTTT
TRBJ2-3 | - | TRBV7-9 | - | CASSRTVDTQYF | TGTGCCAGCAGTAGGACAGTAGATACGCAGTATTTT
TRBJ1-1 | - | TRBV14 | TRBD1 | CASSLTGGTEAFF | TGTGCCAGCAGTTTGACAGGGGGCACTGAAGCTTTCTTT
TRBJ2-7 | - | TRBV5-4 | - | CASSLGLASAYEQYF | TGTGCCAGCAGCTTGGGCCTAGCTTCCGCCTACGAGCAGTACTTC
TRBJ1-2 | few | TRBV7-6 | TRBD1 | CASSTTGDYGYTF | TGTGCCAGCAGCACGACAGGGGACTATGGCTACACCTTC
TRBJ2-2 | - | TRBV7-9 | TRBD2 | CASSSGLAITGELFF | TGTGCCAGCAGCTCCGGACTAGCTATTACCGGGGAGCTGTTTTTT
TRBJ1-6 | - | TRBV5-1 | TRBD1 | CASSPGQGNSPLHF | TGCGCCAGCAGCCCGGGACAGGGTAATTCACCCCTCCACTTT
TRBJ1-5 | - | TRBV6-1 | - | CASSDDRISQPQHF | TGTGCCAGCAGTGACGACAGGATTAGTCAGCCCCAGCATTTT
TRBJ1-6 | - | TRBV29-1 | - | CSVAGDYNSPLHF | TGCAGCGTTGCCGGGGATTATAATTCACCCCTCCACTTT
TRBJ1-2 | few | TRBV9 | TRBD1 | CASSEGTGASYTF | TGTGCCAGCAGCGAGGGGACAGGGGCAAGCTACACCTTC
TRBJ2-4 | - | TRBV30 | - | CAWSVLGAAKNIQYF | TGTGCCTGGAGTGTTCTGGGGGCGGCCAAAAACATTCAGTACTTC
TRBJ2-1 | - | TRBV18 | - | CASSPALYNEQFF | TGTGCCAGCTCACCAGCACTATACAATGAGCAGTTCTTC
TRBJ2-1 | few | TRBV19 | TRBD2 | CASSRLAGGLYNEQFF | TGTGCCAGTAGCAGACTAGCGGGGGGGCTCTACAATGAGCAGTTCTTC